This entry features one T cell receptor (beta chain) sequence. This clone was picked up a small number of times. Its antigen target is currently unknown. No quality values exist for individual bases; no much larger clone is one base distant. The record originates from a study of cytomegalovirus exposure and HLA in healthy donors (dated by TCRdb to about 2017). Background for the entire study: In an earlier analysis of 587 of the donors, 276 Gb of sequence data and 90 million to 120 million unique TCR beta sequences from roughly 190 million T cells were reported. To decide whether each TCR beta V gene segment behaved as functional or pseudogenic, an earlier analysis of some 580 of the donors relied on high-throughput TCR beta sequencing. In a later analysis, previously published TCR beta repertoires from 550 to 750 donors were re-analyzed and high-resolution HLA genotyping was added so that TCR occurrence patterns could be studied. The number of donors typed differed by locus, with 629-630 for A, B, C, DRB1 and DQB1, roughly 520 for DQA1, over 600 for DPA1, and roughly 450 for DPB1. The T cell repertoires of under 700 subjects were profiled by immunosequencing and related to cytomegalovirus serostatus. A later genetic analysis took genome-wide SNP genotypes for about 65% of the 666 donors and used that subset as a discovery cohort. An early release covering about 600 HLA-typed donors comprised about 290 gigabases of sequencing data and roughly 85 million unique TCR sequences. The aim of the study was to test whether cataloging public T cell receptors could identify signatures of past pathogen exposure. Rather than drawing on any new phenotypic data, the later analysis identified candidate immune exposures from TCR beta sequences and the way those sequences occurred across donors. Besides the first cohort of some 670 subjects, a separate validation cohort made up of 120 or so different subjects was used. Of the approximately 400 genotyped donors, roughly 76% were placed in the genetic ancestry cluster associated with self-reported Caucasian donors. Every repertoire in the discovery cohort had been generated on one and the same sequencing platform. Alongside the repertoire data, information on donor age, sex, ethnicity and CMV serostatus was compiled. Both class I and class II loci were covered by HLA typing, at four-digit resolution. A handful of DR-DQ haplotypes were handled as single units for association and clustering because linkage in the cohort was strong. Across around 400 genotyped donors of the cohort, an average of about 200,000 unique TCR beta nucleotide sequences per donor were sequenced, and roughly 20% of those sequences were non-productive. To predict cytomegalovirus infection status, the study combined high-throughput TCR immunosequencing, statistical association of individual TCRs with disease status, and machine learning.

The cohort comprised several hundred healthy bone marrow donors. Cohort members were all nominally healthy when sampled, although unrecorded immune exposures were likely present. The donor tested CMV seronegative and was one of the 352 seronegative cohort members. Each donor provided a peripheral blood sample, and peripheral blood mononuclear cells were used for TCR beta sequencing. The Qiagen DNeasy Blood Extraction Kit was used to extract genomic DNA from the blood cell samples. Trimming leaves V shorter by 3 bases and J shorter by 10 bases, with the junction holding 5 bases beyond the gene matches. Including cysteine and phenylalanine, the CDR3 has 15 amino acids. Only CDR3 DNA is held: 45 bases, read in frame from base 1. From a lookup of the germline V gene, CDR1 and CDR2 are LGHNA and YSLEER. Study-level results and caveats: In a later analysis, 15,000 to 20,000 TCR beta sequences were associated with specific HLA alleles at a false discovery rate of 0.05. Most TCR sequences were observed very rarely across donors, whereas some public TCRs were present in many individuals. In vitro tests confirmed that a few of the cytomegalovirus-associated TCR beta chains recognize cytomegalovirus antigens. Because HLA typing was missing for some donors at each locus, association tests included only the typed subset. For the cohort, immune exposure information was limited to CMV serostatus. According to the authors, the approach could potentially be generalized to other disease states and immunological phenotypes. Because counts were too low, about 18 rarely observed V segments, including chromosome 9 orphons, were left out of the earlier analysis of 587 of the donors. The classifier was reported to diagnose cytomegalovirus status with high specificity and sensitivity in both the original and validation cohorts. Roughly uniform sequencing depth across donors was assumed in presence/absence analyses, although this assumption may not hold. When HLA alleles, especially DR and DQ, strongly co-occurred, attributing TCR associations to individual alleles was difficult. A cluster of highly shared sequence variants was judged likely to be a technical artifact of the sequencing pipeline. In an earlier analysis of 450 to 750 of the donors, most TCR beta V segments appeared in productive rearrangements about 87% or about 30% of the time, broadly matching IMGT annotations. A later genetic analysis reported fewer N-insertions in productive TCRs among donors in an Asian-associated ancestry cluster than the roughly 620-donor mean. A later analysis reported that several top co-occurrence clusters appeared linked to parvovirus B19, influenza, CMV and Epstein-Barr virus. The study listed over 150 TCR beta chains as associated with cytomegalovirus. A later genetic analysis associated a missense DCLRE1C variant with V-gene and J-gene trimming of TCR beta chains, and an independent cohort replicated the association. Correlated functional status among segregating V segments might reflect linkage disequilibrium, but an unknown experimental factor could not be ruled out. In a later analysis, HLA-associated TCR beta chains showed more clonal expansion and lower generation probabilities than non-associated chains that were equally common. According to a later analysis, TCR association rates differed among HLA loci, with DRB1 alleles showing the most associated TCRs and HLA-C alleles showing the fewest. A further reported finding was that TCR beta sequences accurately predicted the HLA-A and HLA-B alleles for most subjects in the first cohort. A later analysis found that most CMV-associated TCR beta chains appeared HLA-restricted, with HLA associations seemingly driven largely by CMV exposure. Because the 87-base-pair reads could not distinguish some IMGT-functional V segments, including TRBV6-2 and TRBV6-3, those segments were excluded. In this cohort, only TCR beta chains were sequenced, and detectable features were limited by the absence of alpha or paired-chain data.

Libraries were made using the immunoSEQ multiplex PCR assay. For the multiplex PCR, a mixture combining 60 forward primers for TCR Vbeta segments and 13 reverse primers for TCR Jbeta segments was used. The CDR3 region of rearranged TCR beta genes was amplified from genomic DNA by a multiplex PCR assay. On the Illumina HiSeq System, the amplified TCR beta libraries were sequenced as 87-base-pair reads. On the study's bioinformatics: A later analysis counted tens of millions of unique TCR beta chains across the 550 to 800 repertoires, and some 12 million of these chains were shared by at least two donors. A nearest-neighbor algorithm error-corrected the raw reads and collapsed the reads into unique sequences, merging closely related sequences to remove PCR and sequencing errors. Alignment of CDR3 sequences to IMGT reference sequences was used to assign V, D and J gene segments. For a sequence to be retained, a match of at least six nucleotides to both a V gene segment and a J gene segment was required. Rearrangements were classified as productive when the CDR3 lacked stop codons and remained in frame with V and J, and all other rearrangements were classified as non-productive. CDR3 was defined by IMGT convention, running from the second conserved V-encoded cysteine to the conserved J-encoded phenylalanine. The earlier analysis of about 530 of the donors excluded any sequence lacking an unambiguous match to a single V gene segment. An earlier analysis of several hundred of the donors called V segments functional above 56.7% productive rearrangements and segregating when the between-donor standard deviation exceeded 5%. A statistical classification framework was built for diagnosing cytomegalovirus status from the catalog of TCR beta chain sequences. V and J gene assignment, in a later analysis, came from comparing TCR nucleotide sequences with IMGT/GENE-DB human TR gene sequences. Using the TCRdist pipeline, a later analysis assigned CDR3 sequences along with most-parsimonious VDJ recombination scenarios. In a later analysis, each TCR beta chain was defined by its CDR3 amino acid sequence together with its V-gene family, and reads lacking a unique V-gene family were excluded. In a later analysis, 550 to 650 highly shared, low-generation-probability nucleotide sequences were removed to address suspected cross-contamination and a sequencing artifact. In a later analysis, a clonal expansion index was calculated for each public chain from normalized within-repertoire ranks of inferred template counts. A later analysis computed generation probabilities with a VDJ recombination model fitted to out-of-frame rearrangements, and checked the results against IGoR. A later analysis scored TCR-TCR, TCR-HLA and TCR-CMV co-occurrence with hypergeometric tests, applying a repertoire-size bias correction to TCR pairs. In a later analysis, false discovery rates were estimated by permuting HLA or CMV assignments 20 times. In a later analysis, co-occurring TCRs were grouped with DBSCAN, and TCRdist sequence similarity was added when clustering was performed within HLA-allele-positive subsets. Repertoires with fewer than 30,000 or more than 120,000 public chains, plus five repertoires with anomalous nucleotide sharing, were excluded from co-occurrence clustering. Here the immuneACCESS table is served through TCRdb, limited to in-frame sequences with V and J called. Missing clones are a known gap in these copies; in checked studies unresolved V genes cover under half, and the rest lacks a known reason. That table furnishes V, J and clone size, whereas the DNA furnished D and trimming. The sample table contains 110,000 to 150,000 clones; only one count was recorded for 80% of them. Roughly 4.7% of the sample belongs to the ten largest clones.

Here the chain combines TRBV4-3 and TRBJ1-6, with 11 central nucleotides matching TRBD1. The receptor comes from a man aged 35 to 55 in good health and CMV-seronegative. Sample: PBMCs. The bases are TGCGCCAGCAGCCACCGCCGGACAGGGGGCTCACCCCTCCACTTT. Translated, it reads CASSHRRTGGSPLHF.